One T cell receptor beta chain is described in this entry. Its antigen is as yet unknown. These data come from a study of cytotoxic CD8 clonotypes in ibrutinib-treated CLL. Findings and limits, study-wide: Public clonotypes were rare and shrank or held steady on treatment. Sampling of sustained-remission and progressing patients occurred at differing times.

Method: immunoSEQ multiplex PCR; TCRdb's copy keeps in-frame clones and lacks some. The sample consists of about 200,000 clones, roughly three quarters of them appearing once. The CDR3 is 16 residues long. The germline V gene encodes CDR1 GTSNPN and CDR2 SVGIG (reference sequence). V was clipped by 2 bases and J by 4 bases, with 18 bases between them. The clonotype was recovered from a human donor with chronic lymphocytic leukemia. The J gene is TRBJ1-3, the V gene TRBV30; no clear D gene. The sample was PBMCs, taken after 12 months of ibrutinib treatment. In DNA form, the CDR3 reads TGTGCCTGGAGTTTCCCGGGTCGTACTGGGGGAAACACCATATATTTT. Encoded protein: CAWSFPGRTGGNTIYF.